Listed here is a single T cell receptor beta chain. This sample is drawn from a study of cytomegalovirus exposure and HLA in healthy donors. With 60 Vbeta and 13 Jbeta primers, the PCR was carried out. Assay: immunoSEQ multiplex PCR; the TCRdb copy retains only in-frame clones and omits some. In the table there are over 150,000 clones, over 70% of which are singletons. The V gene's germline CDR1 is KGHSH and CDR2 LQKENI. The CDR3 runs to 15 residues. Losses at the gene ends were 5 bases for V and 4 bases for J; bases not matched to a gene: 7. This receptor was taken from a man between 25 and 39 years old in good health and CMV-seropositive. The sequencing sample was made of PBMCs. The rearrangement joins TRBV18 to TRBJ2-3, with TRBD2 matching over 9 bases. The CDR3 region has the DNA TGTGCCAGCTCATCCTTAGCGGGAGCGGCAGATACGCAGTATTTT. Its translation is CASSSLAGAADTQYF.